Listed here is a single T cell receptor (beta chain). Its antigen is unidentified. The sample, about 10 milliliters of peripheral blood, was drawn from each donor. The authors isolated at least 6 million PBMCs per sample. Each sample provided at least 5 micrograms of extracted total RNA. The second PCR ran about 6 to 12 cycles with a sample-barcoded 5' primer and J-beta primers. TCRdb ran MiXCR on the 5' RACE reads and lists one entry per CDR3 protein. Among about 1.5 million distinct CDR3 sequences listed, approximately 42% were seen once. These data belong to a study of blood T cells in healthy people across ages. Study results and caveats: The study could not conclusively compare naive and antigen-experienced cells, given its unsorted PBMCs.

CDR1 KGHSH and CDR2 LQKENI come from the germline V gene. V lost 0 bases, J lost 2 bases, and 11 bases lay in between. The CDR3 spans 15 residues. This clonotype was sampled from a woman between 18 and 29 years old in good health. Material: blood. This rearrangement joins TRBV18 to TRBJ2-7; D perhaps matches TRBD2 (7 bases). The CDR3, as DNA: TGTGCCAGCTCACCACCGGCGGGGGCCCCCTACGAGCAGTACTTC. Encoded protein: CASSPPAGAPYEQYF.